Given below is one TCR beta chain in context. Antigen unknown. The data belong to a study of cytomegalovirus exposure and HLA in healthy donors. Study-wide results and limits: Later analysis suggested most CMV-associated TCR beta chains were HLA-restricted. Listed as cytomegalovirus-associated were 150 to 200 TCR beta chains.

The PCR ran on 60 Vbeta and 13 Jbeta primers. The protocol was immunoSEQ multiplex PCR, while the TCRdb copy is restricted to in-frame clones and leaves out a portion. This sample has some 140,000 clones, with around 67% found just once. Material: PBMCs. The TCR comes from a young man in good health and CMV-seropositive.

CDR3 DNA: TGTGCCAGTAGACGGACAGGCCGCTCTGGAAACACCATATATTTT. Translation: CASRRTGRSGNTIYF. J is TRBJ1-3 and V is TRBV19; 7 bases agree with TRBD1. Trimming took 6 bases from V and 0 from J; bases not matched to a gene: 5. Germline CDR1 and CDR2: LNHDA and SQIVND (reference sequence). The CDR3 is 15 residues long.